These T cell receptor beta chains were read from a single sample in a study of blood T cell repertoires in COVID-19. TCRdb's copy holds only in-frame clones and misses some; the assay was immunoSEQ multiplex PCR. The table records 100,000 to 150,000 clones, about 89% of them present only once. The source material was peripheral blood. All receptors come from a woman aged 70-85 years with COVID-19, enrolled during active disease. CDR3s include the opening cysteine and the closing phenylalanine or tryptophan. A D gene is named only where the DNA matches it firmly.

v_gene: TRBV9; d_gene: TRBD2; j_gene: TRBJ2-5; CDR3nt: TGTGCCAGCAGTCAAGGAGGACTAGCGGGGGGAGCACGGGAGACCCAGTACTTC; CDR3aa: CASSQGGLAGGARETQYF
v_gene: TRBV2; d_gene: .; j_gene: TRBJ1-2; CDR3nt: TGTGCCAGCGAGCTAGACGGCTATGGCTACACCTTC; CDR3aa: CASELDGYGYTF
v_gene: TRBV7-2; d_gene: .; j_gene: TRBJ2-3; CDR3nt: TGTGCCAGCAGCTCCGCCTCCATTCGGGAGCAGTATTTT; CDR3aa: CASSSASIREQYF
v_gene: TRBV2; d_gene: .; j_gene: TRBJ1-6; CDR3nt: TGTGCCAGCAGCCCTGACAGTGGAAGGAATTCACCCCTCCACTTT; CDR3aa: CASSPDSGRNSPLHF
v_gene: TRBV27; d_gene: .; j_gene: TRBJ1-5; CDR3nt: TGTGCCAGCAGTTTAAACGGGAATCAGCCCCAGCATTTT; CDR3aa: CASSLNGNQPQHF
v_gene: TRBV29-1; d_gene: TRBD2; j_gene: TRBJ2-1; CDR3nt: TGCAGCGGGGAGCGGGGCGGGCGGTATGAGCAGTTCTTC; CDR3aa: CSGERGGRYEQFF
v_gene: TRBV7-9; d_gene: TRBD2; j_gene: TRBJ2-1; CDR3nt: TGTGCCAGCAGCCACGCGACTAGCGGGGGCCACAATGAGCAGTTCTTC; CDR3aa: CASSHATSGGHNEQFF
v_gene: TRBV28; d_gene: TRBD1; j_gene: TRBJ1-2; CDR3nt: TGTGCCAGCAGTTTTTGGCAGGGGGCAGGCTATGGCTACACCTTC; CDR3aa: CASSFWQGAGYGYTF
v_gene: TRBV2; d_gene: .; j_gene: TRBJ2-1; CDR3nt: TGTGCCAGCGGAGTGGGTTATGAGCAGTTCTTC; CDR3aa: CASGVGYEQFF
v_gene: TRBV4-1; d_gene: .; j_gene: TRBJ1-4; CDR3nt: TGCGCCAGCAGCCAAGTTTCGGAAAAACTGTTTTTT; CDR3aa: CASSQVSEKLFF
v_gene: TRBV5-4; d_gene: TRBD1; j_gene: TRBJ2-7; CDR3nt: TGTGCCAGCAGCCGCGGGACAGGGGCCTACGAGCAGTACTTC; CDR3aa: CASSRGTGAYEQYF